This T cell receptor beta chain is from a study of identical twins (dated by TCRdb to about 2016). Study-wide context: The study deep-sequenced TCR alpha and beta repertoires from monozygotic twins, unrelated adults of various ages and cord blood to test whether fetal clonotypes persist. Replicate twin experiments were performed at different times using different library preparation protocols to rule out contamination. Summary of the overall study and its limitations: Fewer insertions were carried by abundant cord blood beta clonotypes, a similar but weaker trend appeared in young adult naive repertoires, and no such trend appeared in memory repertoires. The excess sharing between twins in beta out-of-frame sequences was weaker because fewer shared sequences reduced the signal-to-noise ratio. Because the same donors could not be followed over many years, conclusions were based on cross-sectional statistical analysis. Zero-insertion analyses could be partly confounded by invariant T cells such as MAIT and iNKT, although diverse VJ usage argued against such confounding for most clonotypes. In monozygotic twins, out-of-frame TCR alpha sharing was systematically underestimated by recombination models, although the models agreed with sharing between unrelated individuals. Out-of-frame TCR alpha sequences shared between twins showed an excess of low generation-probability sequences compared with coincidental sharing between unrelated individuals.

All donors were healthy Caucasians. The twin cohort consisted of three pairs of female monozygotic twins, all aged roughly 18 to 29 years. Positive isolation kits from Invitrogen were used to isolate the CD4+ and CD8+ T cell populations. The CDR3 contains 15 residues, cysteine and phenylalanine counted. The entry retains the CDR3 DNA only, 45 bases that are in frame from base 1. CDR1 is given as KGHSH and CDR2 as LQKENI, both from the germline V gene. Compared with germline, V lacks 6 bases and J lacks 9 bases; bases without a gene match: 10. With respect to this clonotype: Its antigen remains undetermined. Within one base of it there is no much larger clone, and no base qualities were kept.

Receptor amplification or capture employed 5' RACE. The data were produced on an Illumina HiSeq 2000. A universal primer binding site was introduced by template switching, and a unique molecular identifier was present in the final cDNA, enabling accurate counting of TCR cDNA molecules. Specific primers in the conserved constant-segment region were used to synthesize first-strand cDNA for the TCR alpha and beta chains. Each cDNA library was double barcoded, with a SMART-Mk sample barcode plus Illumina barcodes, to control for contamination. TruSeq adapter sequences and Illumina sample barcodes were added in two successive PCR steps. Sequencing of the TCR alpha and beta cDNA libraries was done on the Illumina HiSeq platform using custom primers. Under the source paper's analysis protocol: MiGEC was used to process raw reads and extract unique molecular identifiers, and MiXCR was used to find CDR3 positions. Recombination models were inferred per individual with the repgenHMM and IGoR tools using an EM algorithm. The tcR package in R was used for shared clonotype analysis, with sharing normalized by the product of cloneset sizes. To study raw recombination without the effects of thymic and clonal selection, out-of-frame nonproductive sequences were analyzed. In-frame beta chains were kept once TCRdb had trimmed the public reads at Q25 with fastp and called clones with MiXCR. CDR3 protein sequences are deduplicated, and each keeps its most common genes and DNA. TCRdb, not the authors, supplied the V and J calls. The table for this sample lists 450,000 or so distinct CDR3 sequences; 14% of them were counted only once. The top ten clones comprise about 0.94% of the sample.

The same sample was also studied in work on yellow fever vaccine responses in identical twins. The second paper states: The authors reported that the T cell response to vaccination in identical twins appeared partly convergent and partly personalized. In identical twins, the study followed T cell clones that responded to the vaccine with precision.

Material: CD4+ T cells sorted from blood. The source is a woman under 30 in good health. In this chain, TRBV18 is recombined with TRBJ2-1, and 11 junction bases match TRBD2. The CDR3 in this case is CASSFTSGRMSEQFF. The DNA is TGTGCCAGCTCCTTCACTAGCGGGAGAATGAGTGAGCAGTTCTTC.